This TCR beta chain is from a study of CD8+CD57+ T cells in acquired aplastic anemia. Study-wide points: Statistical testing detected no significant gap in CD8+ Simpson's diversity between patients and controls.

Profiling that covered TCR beta VDJ and CDR3 relied on genomic DNA as its template. TCRdb re-analysed the reads in MiXCR, keeping a single row per CDR3 protein. The sample yields around 500,000 distinct CDR3 sequences, more than 25% seen once. Individuals selected for sequencing had exhibited CD8+CD57+ cell expansion on flow cytometry. This clonotype was detected a few times. Its antigen is unidentified. Germline V CDR1 and CDR2: SGHKS, YYEKEE (reference sequence). CDR3 length equals 15 residues. V shed 1 base and J shed 2 bases, with 13 bases lying between them. The receptor was derived from a human donor with aplastic anemia. Sequencing was carried out using sorted CD4+, CD8+, or CD8+CD57+ T cells (not recorded which) from PBMCs. This chain links TRBV5-5 with TRBJ2-7; TRBD2 is a possible D gene (6 bases). This CDR3 is CASSLLRESAYEQYF. Written as DNA, the CDR3 is TGTGCCAGCAGCTTGCTCCGGGAGTCGGCCTACGAGCAGTACTTC.